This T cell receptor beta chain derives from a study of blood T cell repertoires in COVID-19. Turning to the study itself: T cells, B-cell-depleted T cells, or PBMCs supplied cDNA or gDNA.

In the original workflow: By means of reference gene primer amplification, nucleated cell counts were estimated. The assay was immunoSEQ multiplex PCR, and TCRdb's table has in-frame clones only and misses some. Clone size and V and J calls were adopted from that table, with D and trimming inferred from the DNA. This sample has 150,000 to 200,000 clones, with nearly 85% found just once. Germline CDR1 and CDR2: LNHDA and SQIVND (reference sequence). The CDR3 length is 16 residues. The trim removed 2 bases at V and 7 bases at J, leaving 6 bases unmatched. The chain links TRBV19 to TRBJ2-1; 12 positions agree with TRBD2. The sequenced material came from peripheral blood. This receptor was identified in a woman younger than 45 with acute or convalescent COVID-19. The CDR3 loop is CASSILAGGGSNEQFF. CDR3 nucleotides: TGTGCCAGTAGTATACTAGCGGGAGGGGGTTCAAATGAGCAGTTCTTC.